Below are 17 T cell receptor beta chains sequenced from a single sample in a study of neurological immune-mediated disorders. Using its own MiXCR run on the 5' RACE reads, TCRdb lists one record per CDR3 protein. Seen here are over 35,000 distinct CDR3 sequences, about 2.5% observed once, and the top ten hold about 2.4%. Sequenced sample: PBMCs. The receptor set was obtained from a man aged 45-65 years with multiple sclerosis.

This clonotype has a count of ten or more. V gene TRBV7-8 combines with J gene TRBJ1-4, with TRBD1 as a possible D gene (6 bases). V was shortened by 2 bases and J by 0 bases, with 10 bases between the two germline ends. Germline V CDR1 and CDR2: SGHVS, FQNEAQ. The CDR3 has 16 residues. CDR3 in amino acids: CASSLNRDPTNEKLFF. CDR3 in DNA: TGTGCCAGCAGCTTAAACAGGGATCCAACTAATGAAAAACTGTTTTTT.

In its sample, this clonotype was seen many times. The V and J genes are TRBV7-6 and TRBJ2-2; D is possibly TRBD2 (5 bases). The germline CDR1 and CDR2 sequences are SGHVS and FNYEAQ. V lost 6 bases, J lost 3 bases, and 17 bases lay in between. The CDR3 sequence is 16 residues long. The CDR3 DNA follows: TGTGCCAGCAGTCCGAATAGCGCCATGGACACCGGGGAGCTGTTTTTT. This gives the protein CASSPNSAMDTGELFF.

This clonotype was seen repeatedly, ten times or more. V is TRBV9 and J is TRBJ1-2; D not resolved. The V and J ends lost 1 base and 2 bases respectively, with 6 bases between them. Germline V gene data show CDR1 as SGDLS and CDR2 as YYNGEE. The CDR3 sequence is 13 residues long. CDR3 sequence (DNA): TGTGCCAGCAGCGTAAGCACAAACTATGGCTACACCTTC. Its translation: CASSVSTNYGYTF. Full variable domain (remainder filled in from reference TRBV9 and TRBJ1-2): DSGVTQTPKHLITATGQRVTLRCSPRSGDLSVYWYQQSLDQGLQFLIQYYNGEERAKGNILERFSAQQFPDLHSELNLSSLELGDSALYFCASSVSTNYGYTFGSGTRLTVV.

This clonotype was counted at least ten times. The rearrangement joins TRBV29-1 to TRBJ2-3; 9 bases align to TRBD1. The V and J ends lost 4 bases and 5 bases, in that order; junction bases with no gene match: 7. This CDR3 is 14 amino acids long. Germline V lookup: CDR1 SQVTM, CDR2 ANQGSEA. CDR3 loop: CSVGGTGLGDTQYF. The DNA for the CDR3 is TGCAGCGTTGGTGGGACAGGGCTGGGAGATACGCAGTATTTT.

There are many counts of this clonotype. The rearrangement uses TRBV7-9 and TRBJ1-1; D might be TRBD1 (5 bases). Trimming pared 8 bases from V and 6 bases from J, leaving 25 bases between. The CDR3 consists of 16 residues. The germline CDR1 and CDR2 sequences are SEHNR and FQNEAQ (reference sequence). The DNA of the CDR3 is TGTGCCAGCCGAAGGAGTTATTCGCGGGGCTTTGCTGAAGCTTTCTTT. Translating it yields CASRRSYSRGFAEAFF. The full variable domain, with the rest looked up from reference TRBV7-9 and TRBJ1-1, is DTGVSQNPRHKITKRGQNVTFRCDPISEHNRLYWYRQTLGQGPEFLTYFQNEAQLEKSRLLSDRFSAERPKGSFSTLEIQRTEQGDSAMYLCASRRSYSRGFAEAFFGQGTRLTVV.

This clonotype was detected ten times or more. This chain connects TRBV5-1 to TRBJ2-6, with D hard to call. Trimming cost V 3 bases and J 0 bases, with 7 bases left between them. Germline V CDR1 and CDR2: SGHRS, YFSETQ. The CDR3 loop spans 15 amino acids. As DNA, the CDR3 is TGCGCCAGCAGCTCCCGGACCTCTGGGGCCAACGTCCTGACTTTC. Its translation is CASSSRTSGANVLTF. The variable domain in full, with the rest retrieved from reference TRBV5-1 and TRBJ2-6, is KAGVTQTPRYLIKTRGQQVTLSCSPISGHRSVSWYQQTPGQGLQFLFEYFSETQRNKGNFPGRFSGRQFSNSRSEMNVSTLELGDSALYLCASSSRTSGANVLTFGAGSRLTVL.

This clonotype appeared many times. The chain recombines TRBV6-2 or TRBV6-3 with TRBJ1-5; 9 bases agree with TRBD1. In germline, CDR1 is MNHEY, CDR2 SVGEGT. With V trimmed by 7 bases and J by 4 bases, 2 bases remained unmatched. The CDR3 length is 13 residues. CDR3 nucleotide sequence: TGTGCCAGCATCGGGACAGGGAATCAGCCCCAGCATTTT. As protein: CASIGTGNQPQHF.

This clonotype has a count of ten or more. The CDR3 here is CASSVQLVMNTEAFF. The CDR3 region has the DNA TGTGCCAGCAGCGTCCAGCTAGTTATGAACACTGAAGCTTTCTTT. The chain uses TRBV12-3 or TRBV12-4 and TRBJ1-1; D is ambiguous. The CDR3 runs to 15 residues. V shed 6 bases and J shed 0 bases, with 14 bases lying between them.

This clonotype was recorded many times. This chain uses TRBV7-2 with TRBJ2-3; D is undetermined. Germline CDR1 is SGHTA and CDR2 is FQGNSA. The CDR3 spans 14 residues. Trimming took off 3 bases at V and 6 bases at J, with 13 bases between the two ends. The CDR3 nucleotides read TGTGCCAGCAGCTTGCCCGCCCTTCTGGATACGCAGTATTTT. Translated, it gives CASSLPALLDTQYF.

This clonotype was counted ten times or more. The chain links TRBV20-1 to TRBJ1-2; D is uncertain. The germline V gene has CDR1 DFQATT and CDR2 SNEGSKA (reference sequence). V lost 6 bases to trimming and J lost 7 bases, with 12 bases between them. The CDR3 length is 11 residues. CDR3 sequence reads: CSASGGVGYTF. CDR3 nucleotides: TGCAGTGCCAGCGGCGGGGTTGGCTACACCTTC.

There are many counts of this clonotype. This sequence joins TRBV20-1 and TRBJ1-2, with D possibly matching TRBD1 (6 bases). Germline V gives CDR1 DFQATT, CDR2 SNEGSKA (reference sequence). Trimming removed 5 bases from V and 5 bases from J, with 15 bases in between. This CDR3 has 13 amino acids. DNA for the CDR3: TGCAGTGCTGGTTTGGCAGGGGAATATGGCTACACCTTC. Protein sequence: CSAGLAGEYGYTF.

This clonotype was counted ten times or more. V usage is TRBV9 and J usage is TRBJ1-5, with D possibly TRBD1 on 5 matching bases. The germline CDR1 and CDR2 sequences are SGDLS and YYNGEE. This CDR3 has 14 residues. V was trimmed by 4 bases and J by 3 bases, leaving 11 bases between them. CDR3 sequence: CASSSGGDNQPQHF. CDR3 bases: TGTGCCAGCAGCTCTGGGGGAGACAATCAGCCCCAGCATTTT.

The sample holds a few counts of this clonotype. V is TRBV18 and J is TRBJ1-5; tentative D call: TRBD1 (6 bases). V gave up 4 bases and J gave up 6 bases, with 13 bases separating them. Germline CDR1 is KGHSH and CDR2 is LQKENI. The CDR3 spans 14 residues. Here the CDR3 reads CASSRGPVGQPQHF. The CDR3 coding sequence is TGTGCCAGCTCACGGGGGCCAGTAGGTCAGCCCCAGCATTTT.

In this sample, this clonotype turned up many times. This chain links TRBV6-2 or TRBV6-3 with TRBJ2-1; 12 nucleotides line up with TRBD2. CDR1 MNHEY and CDR2 SVGEGT come from the germline V gene. The V and J ends lost 4 bases and 4 bases, in that order; junction bases with no gene match: 5. The CDR3 sequence is 16 residues long. The CDR3 DNA reads TGTGCCAGCAGTTCCCGGACTAGCGGGGTATACAATGAGCAGTTCTTC. The encoded protein is CASSSRTSGVYNEQFF.

The table lists this clonotype with a few counts. The J gene is TRBJ2-7, the V gene TRBV2; TRBD1 is a possible D gene (5 bases). The CDR3 runs to 11 residues. The ends were cut back, 7 bases at V and 5 bases at J, with 9 bases in the middle. CDR1 and CDR2 (germline): SNHLY, FYNNEI. The CDR3 DNA is TGTGCCAGCAACCTAGGGGACGAGCAGTACTTC. Protein: CASNLGDEQYF.

This clonotype has ten or more counts. The V and J genes are TRBV5-1 and TRBJ2-3; D gene uncertain. The CDR3 is 15 amino acids. The germline V and J ends were trimmed by 1 base and 4 bases, with 13 bases remaining between them. Germline V lookup: CDR1 SGHRS, CDR2 YFSETQ. In DNA, the CDR3 is TGCGCCAGCAGCTTGATTGCCACCGAGGCAGATACGCAGTATTTT. The encoded protein is CASSLIATEADTQYF.

There are many counts of this clonotype. The junction does not match germline at one end; this may be a read error. This chain connects TRBV20-1 to TRBJ1-6; D call uncertain. The germline V gene encodes CDR1 DFQATT and CDR2 SNEGSKA (reference sequence). CDR3 size: 14 residues. The CDR3: CSARDSQNNSPLNF. As DNA, the CDR3 is TGCAGTGCTAGAGATAGCCAGAATAATTCACCCCTCAACTTT.